Shown below are 14 T cell receptor beta chains from a single sample sequenced in a study of breast tumors, draining lymph nodes, adjacent tissues. From the multiplex PCR reads, TCRdb called clonotypes with MiXCR, one entry per CDR3 protein. This sample yields approximately 200,000 distinct CDR3 sequences, of which approximately 33% are seen a single time; about 4.3% belongs to the top ten. Breast cancer patients provided tissue from their axillary draining lymph nodes. Source material: axillary lymph node tissue. All receptors come from a female donor with breast cancer. Some clones in this sample may be carry-over from other donors' samples.

As regards this clonotype: With a much larger clone just one base away, this may be a read error. This sequence joins TRBV7-2 and TRBJ2-4; D may match TRBD1 or TRBD2 (5 bases each). Per germline, CDR1 SGHTA and CDR2 FQGNSA. CDR3 length: 15 residues. The CDR3: CASSQDWDQRDIQHF. DNA for the CDR3: TGCGCCAGCAGCCAAGATTGGGACCAGAGAGACATTCAGCACTTC.

This chain links TRBV24-1 with TRBJ2-3; 9 nucleotides agree with TRBD2. CDR3 length equals 16 residues. The junction had 4 bases not matched to a gene; V was cut back by 3 bases and J by 1 base. CDR1 and CDR2 (germline): KGHDR, SFDVKD. CDR3 in amino acids: CATSDPGLARTDTQYF. The CDR3 DNA sequence: TGTGCCACCAGTGATCCGGGACTAGCCCGCACAGATACGCAGTATTTT.

This clonotype was observed at least ten times. The chain combines TRBV7-2 with TRBJ2-1, with D perhaps matching TRBD2 (5 bases). CDR1 and CDR2 from the germline V gene are SGHTA and FQGNSA. CDR3 length: 14 amino acids. V lost 3 bases and J lost 6, with 12 bases in between. As DNA, the CDR3 is TGTGCCAGCAGCTTTCGGACTTCTCCCAATGAGCAGTTCTTC. Encoded protein: CASSFRTSPNEQFF.

This clonotype was observed many times. This chain uses TRBV5-1 with TRBJ2-7; D is possibly TRBD2 (7 bases). This CDR3 is built from 17 residues. CDR1 and CDR2 from the germline V gene are SGHRS and YFSETQ. V was cut by 4 bases and J by 5 bases, with 25 bases left in between. CDR3 bases: TGCGCCAGCAGCCTCGGACAGTCCAGAACTAGCGCTGACGAGCAGTACTTC. Protein sequence: CASSLGQSRTSADEQYF. Full variable domain (rest looked up from reference TRBV5-1 and TRBJ2-7): KAGVTQTPRYLIKTRGQQVTLSCSPISGHRSVSWYQQTPGQGLQFLFEYFSETQRNKGNFPGRFSGRQFSNSRSEMNVSTLELGDSALYLCASSLGQSRTSADEQYFGPGTRLTVT.

A word on this clonotype: As the CDR3 is not closed by the conserved phenylalanine or tryptophan, this likely results from a read error. The chain joins TRBV7-2 to TRBJ2-7; unclear D gene. Germline assignment: CDR1 SGHTA and CDR2 FQGNSA. The V end was cut by 5 bases, the J end by 7 bases, with 18 bases between. The CDR3 extends over 14 amino acids. The CDR3 sequence: CASSQDTALLEQYL. In nucleotides, the CDR3 is TGTGCCAGCAGCCAAGATACAGCGCTTTTAGAGCAGTACCTC.

This clonotype has at least ten counts. The junction departs from germline at one end; a sequencing error may be responsible. The genes are TRBV5-1 and TRBJ2-1; 12 nucleotides align to TRBD2. Germline-derived CDR1 and CDR2 are SGHRS and YFSETQ. The CDR3 runs 12 residues. CDR3 protein: CASSALAGGPVF. CDR3 DNA: TGCGCCAGCAGCGCCCTAGCGGGGGGGCCGGTCTTC.

In this sample, this clonotype turned up many times. J is TRBJ1-2 and V is TRBV28, with TRBD1 matching 8 bases. V was pared by 3 bases and J by 7 bases, with 7 bases of the junction left unmatched. The CDR3 contains 14 residues. CDR1 and CDR2 from the germline V gene are MDHEN and SYDVKM. CDR3 in amino acids: CASSLRQGAGGYTF. The DNA for the CDR3 is TGTGCCAGCAGTTTGCGCCAGGGGGCCGGTGGCTACACCTTC.

This clonotype was observed many times. The chain carries TRBV7-3 and TRBJ2-3; the match to TRBD2 covers 7 bases. The CDR3 sequence is 15 residues long. Germline CDR1 SGHTA, CDR2 FQGTGA. V shed 3 bases, J shed 3 bases, and the junction held 6 bases outside the gene matches. The CDR3 is CASSFWGGVTDTQYF. CDR3 coding DNA: TGTGCCAGCAGCTTTTGGGGGGGGGTTACAGATACGCAGTATTTT.

The chain has TRBV7-3 and TRBJ1-2, with D unclear. The V end lost 3 bases, the J end lost 4 bases, and 12 bases lay between the germline ends. The CDR3 is made up of 14 amino acids. The germline V gene encodes CDR1 SGHTA and CDR2 FQGTGA. DNA of the CDR3: TGTGCCAGCAGCTTCGCTAGGGTACGCTATGGCTACACCTTC. This sequence encodes CASSFARVRYGYTF.

V is TRBV2 and J is TRBJ1-2; D unresolved. The CDR3 runs to 14 residues. Trimming pared 6 bases from V and 4 bases from J, leaving 15 bases between. CDR1 SNHLY and CDR2 FYNNEI come from the germline V gene. For the CDR3, the DNA is TGTGCCAGCAGGCCCAGACTAGCGGGCTATGGCTACACCTTC. This gives the protein CASRPRLAGYGYTF.

This clonotype was counted at least ten times. The chain employs TRBV5-6 and TRBJ1-6; a weak D match, TRBD1 (5 bases). Trimming took 0 bases from V and 10 from J, leaving 14 bases between them. The V gene's germline CDR1 is SGHDT and CDR2 YYEEEE. The CDR3 extends over 15 amino acids. Here the CDR3 DNA reads TGTGCCAGCAGCTTGGTCAGGGAGGTAGGATCACCCCTCCACTTT. Its translation: CASSLVREVGSPLHF.

This clonotype was observed at least ten times. The chain combines TRBV19 with TRBJ1-4; 7 bases map to TRBD1. J was trimmed by 8 bases and V by 10 bases; bases with no gene match: 10. Germline CDR1 and CDR2: LNHDA and SQIVND (reference sequence). This CDR3 region has 13 residues. The CDR3 reads CATKDGTEEKLFF. The CDR3, as DNA: TGTGCCACTAAAGACGGGACAGAAGAAAAACTGTTTTTT.

This clonotype was seen more than once but under ten times. This chain joins TRBV6-6 and TRBJ1-5, with 10 bases fitting TRBD1. This CDR3 region has 15 residues. CDR1 and CDR2 from the germline V gene are MNHNY and SVGAGI (reference sequence). The ends lost 6 bases at V and 4 bases at J; junction bases unmatched: 6. This CDR3 is CASSPTDRGNQPQHF. The CDR3 DNA reads TGTGCCAGCAGCCCCACGGACAGGGGGAATCAGCCCCAGCATTTT.

This clonotype was detected ten times or more. The rearrangement uses TRBV9 and TRBJ2-3, with TRBD2 matching 8 bases. Germline V gene data show CDR1 as SGDLS and CDR2 as YYNGEE. The CDR3 sequence is 15 residues long. The V and J ends lost 6 bases and 1 base, in that order; junction bases with no gene match: 7. The DNA of the CDR3 is TGTGCCAGCAACCCGCGAGCGGGGGGCACAGATACGCAGTATTTT. This translates into CASNPRAGGTDTQYF. The whole variable domain, remainder taken from reference TRBV9 and TRBJ2-3, is DSGVTQTPKHLITATGQRVTLRCSPRSGDLSVYWYQQSLDQGLQFLIQYYNGEERAKGNILERFSAQQFPDLHSELNLSSLELGDSALYFCASNPRAGGTDTQYFGPGTRLTVL.